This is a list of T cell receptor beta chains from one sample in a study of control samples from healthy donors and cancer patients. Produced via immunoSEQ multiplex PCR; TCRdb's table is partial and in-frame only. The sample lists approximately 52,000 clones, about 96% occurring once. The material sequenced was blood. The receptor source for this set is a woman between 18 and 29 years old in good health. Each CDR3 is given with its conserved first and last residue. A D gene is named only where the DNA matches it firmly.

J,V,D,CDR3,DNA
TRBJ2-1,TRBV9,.,CASSVEGDVYNEQFF,TGTGCCAGCAGCGTAGAGGGCGACGTCTACAATGAGCAGTTCTTC
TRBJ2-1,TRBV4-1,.,CASSPEPVSYNEQFF,TGCGCCAGCAGCCCAGAGCCAGTCTCCTACAATGAGCAGTTCTTC
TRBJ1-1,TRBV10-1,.,CASTIPPGRTTEAFF,TGCGCCAGCACTATACCGCCCGGGAGGACAACTGAAGCTTTCTTT
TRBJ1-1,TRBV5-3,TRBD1,CARSRDRGQRSEAFF,TGTGCCAGAAGCCGGGACAGGGGGCAAAGGAGTGAAGCTTTCTTT
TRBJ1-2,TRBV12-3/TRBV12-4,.,CASSLRSAGYTF,TGTGCCAGCAGTTTAAGGTCTGCTGGCTACACCTTC
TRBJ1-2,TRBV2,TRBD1,CASSELDRNYGYTF,TGTGCCAGCAGTGAGCTGGACAGGAACTATGGCTACACCTTC
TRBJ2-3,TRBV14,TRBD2,CASSQDRGTRNIDTQYF,TGTGCCAGCAGCCAAGATCGGGGGACTAGAAATATAGATACGCAGTATTTT
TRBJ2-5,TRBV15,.,CATSRRGQETQYF,TGTGCCACCAGCAGACGGGGTCAAGAGACCCAGTACTTC
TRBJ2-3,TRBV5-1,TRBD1,CASSRRQGTDTQYF,TGCGCCAGCAGCCGCAGACAGGGGACAGATACGCAGTATTTT
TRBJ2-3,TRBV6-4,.,CASSDRQGDTDTQYF,TGTGCCAGCAGTGACAGGCAGGGAGACACAGATACGCAGTATTTT
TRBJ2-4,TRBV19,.,CASSIFGGNGKNIQYF,TGTGCCAGTAGTATCTTTGGGGGTAATGGCAAAAACATTCAGTACTTC
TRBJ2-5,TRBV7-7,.,CASSLTGPETQYF,TGTGCCAGCAGCCTCACAGGGCCGGAGACCCAGTACTTC
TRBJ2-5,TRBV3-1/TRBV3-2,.,CASSRGLRGVGTQYF,TGTGCCAGCAGCCGTGGTTTGCGTGGTGTAGGGACCCAGTACTTC
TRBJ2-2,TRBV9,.,CASSRRDTNTGELFF,TGTGCCAGCAGCCGACGGGACACAAACACCGGGGAGCTGTTTTTT
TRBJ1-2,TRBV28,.,CASSLEGEGEKGYTF,TGTGCCAGCAGTTTAGAAGGAGAAGGGGAAAAAGGCTACACCTTC
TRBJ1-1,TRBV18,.,CASSPQGMNTEAFF,TGTGCCAGCTCACCCCAGGGCATGAACACTGAAGCTTTCTTT
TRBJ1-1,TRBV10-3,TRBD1,CAINRGENTEAFF,TGTGCCATCAACAGGGGGGAGAACACTGAAGCTTTCTTT
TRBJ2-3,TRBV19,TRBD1,CASSRARDRGGRNTQYF,TGTGCCAGTAGCCGTGCCCGGGACAGGGGAGGAAGAAATACGCAGTATTTT
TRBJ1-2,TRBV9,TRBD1,CASSPGGQDYGYTF,TGTGCCAGCAGCCCAGGGGGACAGGACTATGGCTACACCTTC